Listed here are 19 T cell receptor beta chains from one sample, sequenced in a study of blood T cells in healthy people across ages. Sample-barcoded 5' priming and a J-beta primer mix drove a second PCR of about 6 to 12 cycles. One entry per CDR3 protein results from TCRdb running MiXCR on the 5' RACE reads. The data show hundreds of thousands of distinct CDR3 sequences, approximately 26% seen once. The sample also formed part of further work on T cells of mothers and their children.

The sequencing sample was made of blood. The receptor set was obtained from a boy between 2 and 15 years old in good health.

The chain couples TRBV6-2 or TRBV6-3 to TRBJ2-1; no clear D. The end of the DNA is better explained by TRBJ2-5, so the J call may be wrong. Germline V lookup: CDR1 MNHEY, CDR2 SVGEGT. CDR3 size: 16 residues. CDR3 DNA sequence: TGTGCCAGCAGTTACGGGCCCGACCCATCCGAAGAGACCCAGTACTTC. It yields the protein CASSYGPDPSEETQYF.

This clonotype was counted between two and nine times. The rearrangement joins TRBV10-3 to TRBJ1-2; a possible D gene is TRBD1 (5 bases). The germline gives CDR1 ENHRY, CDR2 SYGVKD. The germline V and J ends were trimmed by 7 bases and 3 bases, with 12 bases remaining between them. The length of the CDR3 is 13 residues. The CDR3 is CAITAGSHYGYTF. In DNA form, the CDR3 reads TGTGCCATCACGGCAGGGAGCCACTATGGCTACACCTTC.

CDR3 sequence: CASSFGASGSYEQYF. The CDR3, as DNA: TGTGCCAGCAGCTTCGGGGCTAGCGGGTCCTACGAGCAGTACTTC. The rearrangement joins TRBV7-9 to TRBJ2-7; 8 bases are a match to TRBD2. Germline V gene sequence: CDR1 SEHNR, CDR2 FQNEAQ (reference sequence). Trimming removed 3 bases from V and 1 base from J; junction bases left unmatched: 5. CDR3 size: 15 residues.

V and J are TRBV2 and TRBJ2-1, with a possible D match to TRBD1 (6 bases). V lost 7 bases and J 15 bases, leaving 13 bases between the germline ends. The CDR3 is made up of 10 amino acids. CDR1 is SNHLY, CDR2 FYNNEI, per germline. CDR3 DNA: TGTGCCAGCACACTAGAACAGGGGTTCTTC. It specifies CASTLEQGFF. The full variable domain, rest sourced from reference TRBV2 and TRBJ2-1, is EPEVTQTPSHQVTQMGQEVILRCVPISNHLYFYWYRQILGQKVEFLVSFYNNEISEKSEIFDDQFSVERPDGSNFTLKIRSTKLEDSAMYFCASTLEQGFFGPGTRLTVL.

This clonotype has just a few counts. CDR3 nucleotides: TGCAGTGCTAGGGCCCCACTAGCGGGATCAGATACGCAGTATTTT. This translates into CSARAPLAGSDTQYF. This chain uses TRBV20-1 with TRBJ2-3, with 10 nucleotides matching TRBD2. The CDR3 is 15 amino acids. CDR1 DFQATT and CDR2 SNEGSKA come from the germline V gene (reference sequence). V lost 3 bases to trimming and J lost 4 bases; unmatched junction nucleotides: 7.

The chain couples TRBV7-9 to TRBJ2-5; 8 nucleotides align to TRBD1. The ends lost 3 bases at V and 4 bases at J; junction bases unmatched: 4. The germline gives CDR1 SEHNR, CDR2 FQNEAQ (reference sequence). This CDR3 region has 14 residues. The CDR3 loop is CASSLPTGGETQYF. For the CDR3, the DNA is TGTGCCAGCAGCTTGCCCACAGGGGGAGAGACCCAGTACTTC.

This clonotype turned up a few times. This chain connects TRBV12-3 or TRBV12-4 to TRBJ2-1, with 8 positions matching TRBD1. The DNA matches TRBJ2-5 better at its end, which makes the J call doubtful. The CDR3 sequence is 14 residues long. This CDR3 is CASSLDRAGETQYF. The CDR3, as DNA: TGTGCCAGCAGTTTGGACAGGGCAGGAGAGACCCAGTACTTC.

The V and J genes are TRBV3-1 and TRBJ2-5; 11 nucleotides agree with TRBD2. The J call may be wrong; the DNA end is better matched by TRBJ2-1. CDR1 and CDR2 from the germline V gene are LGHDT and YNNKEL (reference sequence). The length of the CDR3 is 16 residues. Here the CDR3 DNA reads TGTGCCAGCAGCCAAGACTTGGCTAGCGGGGGGTATGAGCAGTTCTTC. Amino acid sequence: CASSQDLASGGYEQFF.

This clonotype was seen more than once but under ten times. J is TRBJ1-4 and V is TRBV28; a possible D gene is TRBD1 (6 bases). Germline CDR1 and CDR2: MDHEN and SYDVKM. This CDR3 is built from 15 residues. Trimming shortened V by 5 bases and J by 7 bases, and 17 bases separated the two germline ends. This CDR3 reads CASSAPVEGGEKLFF. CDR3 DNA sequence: TGTGCCAGCAGTGCGCCCGTTGAGGGGGGTGAAAAACTGTTTTTT.

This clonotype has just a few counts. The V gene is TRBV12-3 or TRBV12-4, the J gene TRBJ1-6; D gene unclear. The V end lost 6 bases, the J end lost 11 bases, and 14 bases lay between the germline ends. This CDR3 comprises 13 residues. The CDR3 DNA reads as TGTGCCAGCAGCCCAAGGGCAACTACACCCCTCCACTTT. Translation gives CASSPRATTPLHF.

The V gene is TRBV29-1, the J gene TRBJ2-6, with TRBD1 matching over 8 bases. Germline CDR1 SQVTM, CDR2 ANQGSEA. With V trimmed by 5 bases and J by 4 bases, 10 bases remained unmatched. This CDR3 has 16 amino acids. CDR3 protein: CSVFGQGPSGANVLTF. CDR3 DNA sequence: TGCAGCGTTTTTGGACAGGGTCCATCCGGGGCCAACGTCCTGACTTTC. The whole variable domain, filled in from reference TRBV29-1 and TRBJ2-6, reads SAVISQKPSRDICQRGTSLTIQCQVDSQVTMMFWYRQQPGQSLTLIATANQGSEATYESGFVIDKFPISRPNLTFSTLTVSNMSPEDSSIYLCSVFGQGPSGANVLTFGAGSRLTVL.

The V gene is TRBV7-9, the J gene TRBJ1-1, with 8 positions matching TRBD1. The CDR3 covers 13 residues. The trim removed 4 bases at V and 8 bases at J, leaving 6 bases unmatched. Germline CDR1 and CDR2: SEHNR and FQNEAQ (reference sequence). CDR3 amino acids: CASSSDRVEEAFF. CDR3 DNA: TGTGCCAGCAGCTCGGACAGGGTTGAGGAAGCTTTCTTT.

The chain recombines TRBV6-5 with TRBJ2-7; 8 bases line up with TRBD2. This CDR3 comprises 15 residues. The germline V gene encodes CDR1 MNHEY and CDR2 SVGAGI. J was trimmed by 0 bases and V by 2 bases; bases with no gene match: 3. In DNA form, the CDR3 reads TGTGCCAGCAGTTACACTAGCGGACCCTCCTACGAGCAGTACTTC. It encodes CASSYTSGPSYEQYF.

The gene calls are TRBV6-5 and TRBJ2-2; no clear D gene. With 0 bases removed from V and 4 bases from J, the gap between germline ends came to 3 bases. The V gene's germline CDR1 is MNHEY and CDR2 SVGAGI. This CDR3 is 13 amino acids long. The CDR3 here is CASSYSGTGELFF. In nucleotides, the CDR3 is TGTGCCAGCAGTTACTCTGGCACCGGGGAGCTGTTTTTT.

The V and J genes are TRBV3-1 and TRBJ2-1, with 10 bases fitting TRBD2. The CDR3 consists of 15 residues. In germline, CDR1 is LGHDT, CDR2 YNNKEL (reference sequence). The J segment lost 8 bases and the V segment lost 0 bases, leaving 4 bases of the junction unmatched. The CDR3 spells CASSQEASGRDEQFF. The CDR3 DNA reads TGTGCCAGCAGCCAAGAGGCTAGCGGGAGAGATGAGCAGTTCTTC.

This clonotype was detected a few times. The CDR3 here is CASSTAGASANVLTF. The CDR3 region has the DNA TGCGCCAGCAGCACGGCAGGGGCCAGCGCCAACGTCCTGACTTTC. The rearrangement joins TRBV5-1 to TRBJ2-6; TRBD1 is a possible D gene (6 bases). This CDR3 is 15 amino acids long. V was shortened by 4 bases and J by 7 bases, with 15 bases between the two germline ends. Germline V gives CDR1 SGHRS, CDR2 YFSETQ.

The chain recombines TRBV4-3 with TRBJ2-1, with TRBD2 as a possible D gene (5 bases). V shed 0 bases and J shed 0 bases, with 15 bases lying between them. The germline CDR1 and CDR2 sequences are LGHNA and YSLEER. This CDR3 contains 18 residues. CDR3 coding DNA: TGCGCCAGCAGCCAAGACTTGCTAGCCCCTAGCTCCTACAATGAGCAGTTCTTC. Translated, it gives CASSQDLLAPSSYNEQFF.

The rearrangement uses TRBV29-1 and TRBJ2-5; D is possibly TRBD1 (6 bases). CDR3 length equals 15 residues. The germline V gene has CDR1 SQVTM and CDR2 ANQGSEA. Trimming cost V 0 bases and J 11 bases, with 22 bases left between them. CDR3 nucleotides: TGCAGCGTTGAAGATCCCGACAGGCCCCCCAGGACTCAGTACTTC. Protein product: CSVEDPDRPPRTQYF.

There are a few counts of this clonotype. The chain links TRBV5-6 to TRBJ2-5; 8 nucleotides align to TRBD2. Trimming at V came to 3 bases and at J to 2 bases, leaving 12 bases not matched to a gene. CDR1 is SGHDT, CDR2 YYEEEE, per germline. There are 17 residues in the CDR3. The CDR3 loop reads CASSWGLVGGGQETQYF. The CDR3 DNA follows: TGTGCCAGCAGCTGGGGACTAGTCGGGGGGGGTCAAGAGACCCAGTACTTC.